This T cell receptor (beta chain) stems from a study of blood T cell repertoires in COVID-19. About the study: The United States, Italy and Spain provided the acute and convalescent COVID-19 samples. Nucleic acid was either cDNA or gDNA, and it came from T cells, B-cell-depleted T cells, or PBMCs.

Per the original methods: Amplifying reference gene primers gave estimates of nucleated cell counts. Method: immunoSEQ multiplex PCR; TCRdb's copy keeps in-frame clones and lacks some. Clone size and the V and J calls come from that table; the DNA yielded D and trimming. Here the sample spans approximately 240,000 clones, around 84% being singletons. In germline, CDR1 is SGHKS, CDR2 YYEKEE (reference sequence). V shed 5 bases and J shed 0 bases, with 15 bases lying between them. The CDR3 contains 15 residues. The receptor's source is a man aged 45 to 65 who had recovered from COVID-19. The V call is TRBV5-5, the J call TRBJ2-7; maybe TRBD1 (6 bases). Sample: peripheral blood. The CDR3 coding sequence is TGTGCCAGCAGACTGAAGCTGGACAGCTCCTACGAGCAGTACTTC. Translated, it gives CASRLKLDSSYEQYF.